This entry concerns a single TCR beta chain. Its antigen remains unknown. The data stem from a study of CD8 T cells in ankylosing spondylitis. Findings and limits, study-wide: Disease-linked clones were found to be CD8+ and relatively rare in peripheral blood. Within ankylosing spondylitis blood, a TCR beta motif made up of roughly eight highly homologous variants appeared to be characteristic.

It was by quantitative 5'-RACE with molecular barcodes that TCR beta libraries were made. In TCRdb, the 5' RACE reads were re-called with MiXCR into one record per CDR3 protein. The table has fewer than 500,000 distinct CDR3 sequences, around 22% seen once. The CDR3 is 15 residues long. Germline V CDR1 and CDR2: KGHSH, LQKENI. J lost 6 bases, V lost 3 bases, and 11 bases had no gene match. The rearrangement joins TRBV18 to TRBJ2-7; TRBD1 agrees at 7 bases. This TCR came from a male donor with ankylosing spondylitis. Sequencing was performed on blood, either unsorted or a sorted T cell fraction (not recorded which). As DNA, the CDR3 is TGTGCCAGCTCACCCTCCGGGACAGCGTTTCTCGAGCAGTACTTC. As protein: CASSPSGTAFLEQYF.